This is a list of T cell receptor beta chains from one sample in a study of blood T cell repertoires in COVID-19. Sequencing was performed with immunoSEQ multiplex PCR; in TCRdb, only in-frame clones are kept and a portion is missing. The sample holds hundreds of thousands of clones, roughly four fifths seen once. Sequenced material: PBMCs or T cells enriched from blood (not recorded which). Every receptor here comes from a man aged 35 to 55 who had been exposed to COVID-19. Each CDR3 is given with its conserved first and last residue. The D gene is left open where the match is weak. Part of the rows lack a size; the others show once, few, many or a class for expanded clones.

D gene	clone size	V gene	J gene	CDR3 protein	CDR3 DNA
TRBD2	NA	TRBV30	TRBJ2-1	CAWSEGAGDNEQFF	TGTGCCTGGAGCGAAGGAGCGGGAGACAATGAGCAGTTCTTC
TRBD1	NA	TRBV15	TRBJ2-7	CATSRGVGGSYEQYF	TGTGCCACCAGCAGAGGGGTAGGGGGCAGCTACGAGCAGTACTTC
TRBD2	NA	TRBV5-1	TRBJ2-2	CASSPGTSGRAGDTGELFF	TGCGCCAGCAGCCCCGGGACTAGCGGGAGGGCCGGGGACACCGGGGAGCTGTTTTTT
NA	NA	TRBV7-2	TRBJ1-5	CATETGQLNQPQHF	TGTGCCACCGAGACGGGACAACTCAATCAGCCCCAGCATTTT
TRBD1	NA	TRBV4-1	TRBJ2-5	CASSQSSLSRGYQETQYF	TGCGCCAGCAGCCAGTCTTCTCTATCCAGGGGGTACCAAGAGACCCAGTACTTC
NA	NA	TRBV7-2	TRBJ1-2	CASSVDGWGDNYGYTF	TGTGCCAGCAGCGTAGACGGTTGGGGAGACAACTATGGCTACACCTTC
TRBD1	NA	TRBV11-3	TRBJ1-6	CASSWQTGGTNSPLHF	TGTGCCAGCAGCTGGCAGACAGGGGGAACTAATTCACCCCTCCACTTT
TRBD2	NA	TRBV20-1	TRBJ2-7	CSASQSLAGVSGYEQYF	TGCAGTGCTAGTCAGTCCCTAGCGGGAGTCTCGGGCTACGAGCAGTACTTC
NA	NA	TRBV30	TRBJ1-6	CAWRGGLGQTLNSPLHF	TGTGCCTGGAGGGGGGGGCTCGGACAGACATTAAATTCACCCCTCCACTTT
NA	NA	TRBV11-2	TRBJ2-7	CASSFDFSYEQYF	TGTGCCAGCAGCTTCGACTTCTCCTACGAGCAGTACTTC
TRBD2	NA	TRBV10-3	TRBJ2-2	CAISDGGSRTGELFF	TGTGCCATCAGCGACGGCGGGAGCCGAACCGGGGAGCTGTTTTTT
TRBD2	NA	TRBV7-3	TRBJ2-1	CASSSGPSSGRAVAYNEQFF	TGTGCCAGCAGCTCCGGCCCTTCTAGCGGGAGGGCCGTAGCCTACAATGAGCAGTTCTTC
TRBD2	NA	TRBV5-1	TRBJ2-3	CASRRRLALSDTQYF	TGCGCCAGCAGGAGGAGACTAGCGTTATCAGATACGCAGTATTTT
TRBD1	NA	TRBV3-1/TRBV3-2	TRBJ1-6	CASSPYGQGVGSPLHF	TGTGCCAGCAGCCCCTATGGACAGGGGGTCGGGTCACCCCTCCACTTT
NA	once	TRBV19	TRBJ1-2	CASSIVVQGLYGYTF	TGTGCCAGTAGTATAGTTGTACAGGGCCTTTATGGCTACACCTTC
NA	once	TRBV27	TRBJ2-7	CASSLVAIYPYEQYF	TGTGCCAGCAGTTTAGTGGCCATATACCCCTACGAGCAGTACTTC
NA	NA	TRBV3-1/TRBV3-2	TRBJ1-2	CASSQFSGNTGGYTF	TGTGCCAGCAGCCAGTTTTCGGGAAACACTGGCGGCTACACCTTC
NA	NA	TRBV24-1	TRBJ2-1	CATSDLSYNEQFF	TGTGCCACCAGTGATTTATCCTATAATGAGCAGTTCTTC
NA	NA	TRBV2	TRBJ2-7	CASRVANYEQYF	TGTGCCAGCAGAGTAGCGAACTACGAGCAGTACTTC
TRBD2	NA	TRBV30	TRBJ2-1	CAGKRERNEQFF	TGTGCCGGGAAGCGGGAGCGTAATGAGCAGTTCTTC
NA	NA	TRBV6-1	TRBJ2-7	CASSDLSYEQYF	TGTGCCAGCAGTGACCTCTCCTACGAGCAGTACTTC
NA	NA	TRBV9	TRBJ1-3	CASSVTSGSGNTIYF	TGTGCCAGCAGCGTGACCTCAGGCTCTGGAAACACCATATATTTT
NA	NA	TRBV19	TRBJ1-1	CASSIGRLEAFF	TGTGCCAGTAGTATAGGTAGACTAGAAGCTTTCTTT
TRBD1	NA	TRBV19	TRBJ1-4	CASSSRTGGREKLFF	TGTGCCAGTAGTTCCCGGACAGGGGGCCGGGAAAAACTGTTTTTT
NA	NA	TRBV6-5	TRBJ2-3	CASSYDPSGFTDTQYF	TGTGCCAGCAGTTACGACCCCAGCGGATTCACAGATACGCAGTATTTT
TRBD2	NA	TRBV29-1	TRBJ2-5	CSVVGLASETQYF	TGCAGCGTTGTCGGACTAGCTTCTGAGACCCAGTACTTC
NA	NA	TRBV24-1	TRBJ2-1	CATSGLDSPRGSYNEQFF	TGTGCCACCTCTGGCCTAGACTCACCACGAGGCTCCTACAATGAGCAGTTCTTC
NA	NA	TRBV15	TRBJ2-1	CATSISPLGTGNEQFF	TGTGCCACCAGCATCAGTCCGTTAGGTACGGGCAATGAGCAGTTCTTC
TRBD2	NA	TRBV15	TRBJ2-1	CATSRDLGGGPRNEQFF	TGTGCCACCAGCAGAGATTTGGGGGGAGGGCCCAGGAATGAGCAGTTCTTC
NA	NA	TRBV3-1/TRBV3-2	TRBJ2-1	CASSQDFGGVIF	TGTGCCAGCAGCCAAGATTTTGGAGGTGTGATCTTC
TRBD1	NA	TRBV5-8	TRBJ1-5	CASRHGRDRVSQPQHF	TGTGCCAGCAGGCACGGCCGGGACAGGGTGTCCCAGCCCCAGCATTTT
TRBD2	NA	TRBV4-1	TRBJ2-2	CASSQGLAGGTGELFF	TGCGCCAGCAGCCAAGGACTAGCGGGAGGTACCGGGGAGCTGTTTTTT
NA	NA	TRBV18	TRBJ2-7	CASSPRVAEGYEQYF	TGTGCCAGCTCACCAAGGGTAGCGGAGGGCTACGAGCAGTACTTC
NA	NA	TRBV6-5	TRBJ1-1	CASSINVLNTEAFF	TGTGCCAGCAGTATAAACGTCCTAAACACTGAAGCTTTCTTT
TRBD1	NA	TRBV9	TRBJ1-2	CASSVGGQGAPGYTF	TGTGCCAGCAGCGTAGGGGGACAGGGGGCGCCCGGCTACACCTTC
NA	NA	TRBV2	TRBJ2-3	CASSEDPRSTQYF	TGTGCCAGCAGTGAAGATCCTAGGAGTACGCAGTATTTT
TRBD1	once	TRBV7-7	TRBJ1-3	CASSPGTGLYSGNTIYF	TGTGCTAGCAGCCCCGGGACAGGGCTTTACTCTGGAAACACCATATATTTT
NA	NA	TRBV18	TRBJ1-2	CASSPQFGQASEKNYGYTF	TGTGCCAGCTCACCCCAGTTTGGGCAGGCCTCTGAAAAAAACTATGGCTACACCTTC
NA	NA	TRBV18	TRBJ2-7	CASSPGGHPSSYEQYF	TGTGCCAGCTCACCAGGGGGACACCCGAGCTCCTACGAGCAGTACTTC
TRBD1	NA	TRBV2	TRBJ2-1	CASRNRGLGNEQFF	TGTGCCAGTAGAAACAGGGGGCTAGGCAATGAGCAGTTCTTC
NA	few	TRBV23-1	TRBJ1-5	CASSHASTVKYQPQHF	TGCGCCAGCAGTCACGCCTCGACAGTCAAATATCAGCCCCAGCATTTT
NA	NA	TRBV24-1	TRBJ1-2	CATSDTDRNYGYTF	TGTGCCACCAGTGATACCGACAGGAACTATGGCTACACCTTC
TRBD2	NA	TRBV7-2	TRBJ2-2	CASSLGPSGRSPGELFF	TGTGCCAGCAGCTTAGGGCCTAGCGGGAGATCCCCCGGGGAGCTGTTTTTT
NA	NA	TRBV4-2	TRBJ2-2	CASSQDAGPGELFF	TGTGCCAGCAGCCAAGACGCGGGACCCGGGGAGCTGTTTTTT
TRBD2	NA	TRBV4-2	TRBJ2-1	CASSQELAGGGREQFF	TGTGCCAGCAGCCAGGAACTAGCGGGAGGGGGGCGAGAGCAGTTCTTC
NA	NA	TRBV5-1	TRBJ2-3	CASKVAGSTDTQYF	TGCGCCAGCAAAGTCGCGGGGAGCACAGATACGCAGTATTTT
NA	NA	TRBV7-6	TRBJ2-5	CASSPGLLETQYF	TGTGCCAGCAGCCCGGGACTCTTAGAGACCCAGTACTTC
TRBD2	once	TRBV18	TRBJ2-1	CASSPRDSGRFSNEQFF	TGTGCCAGCTCACCAAGGGATAGCGGGAGGTTTTCGAATGAGCAGTTCTTC
NA	NA	TRBV7-3	TRBJ1-1	CASSLQIGGITEAFF	TGTGCCAGCAGCCTCCAGATTGGGGGCATCACTGAAGCTTTCTTT
NA	NA	TRBV28	TRBJ1-1	CASSLGGGVNTEAFF	TGTGCCAGCAGTTTGGGTGGAGGGGTGAACACTGAAGCTTTCTTT
NA	NA	TRBV27	TRBJ1-6	CASSSWEINSPLHF	TGTGCCAGCAGTTCTTGGGAGATTAATTCACCCCTCCACTTT
TRBD1	few	TRBV18	TRBJ2-6	CASLTDRGRRGANVLTF	TGTGCCAGCCTTACGGACAGGGGGCGCCGGGGGGCCAACGTCCTGACTTTC
TRBD1	NA	TRBV11-1	TRBJ1-1	CASRSAQGAERGQAFF	TGTGCCAGCAGGTCGGCACAGGGGGCGGAGAGGGGGCAGGCTTTCTTT
NA	once	TRBV19	TRBJ1-3	CASTQEGLGNTIYF	TGTGCCAGTACCCAGGAGGGGCTAGGAAACACCATATATTTT
NA	NA	TRBV7-8	TRBJ2-6	CASIVDTGANVLTF	TGTGCCAGCATAGTGGACACTGGGGCCAACGTCCTGACTTTC